This is a list of T cell receptor beta chains from one sample in a study of OX40 agonist ivuxolimab in advanced cancers. Generated by immunoSEQ multiplex PCR, the TCRdb table keeps only in-frame clones and is missing some. The sample contains almost 90,000 clones, just over 90% of which appear only once. The starting material was CD4+ or CD8+ T cells sorted from blood, obtained in a trial of the OX40 agonist ivuxolimab. The receptors come from an adult with an advanced solid tumor such as melanoma, head and neck, liver or kidney cancer. Each CDR3 is given with its conserved first and last residue. A D gene is named only where the DNA matches it firmly. The size entry is marked missing in some rows and otherwise reads once, few, many or a size class.

j_gene: TRBJ2-2
d_gene: NA
v_gene: TRBV7-9
abundance: NA
CDR3nt: TGTGCCAGCAGCTTCAATCGGCGCACGAACACCGGGGAGCTGTTTTTT
CDR3aa: CASSFNRRTNTGELFF

j_gene: TRBJ2-5
d_gene: NA
v_gene: TRBV18
abundance: once
CDR3nt: TGTGCCAGCTCACCACCAGTCAGGTCGACGCAAGAGACCCAGTACTTC
CDR3aa: CASSPPVRSTQETQYF

j_gene: TRBJ1-1
d_gene: TRBD1
v_gene: TRBV10-3
abundance: NA
CDR3nt: TGTGCCATCAGTGAGTGGTCAGGGACAGATTCCACTGAAGCTTTCTTT
CDR3aa: CAISEWSGTDSTEAFF

j_gene: TRBJ2-7
d_gene: NA
v_gene: TRBV5-6
abundance: NA
CDR3nt: TGTGCCAGCAACTTACAGGGATCCTCCTACGAGCAGTACTTC
CDR3aa: CASNLQGSSYEQYF

j_gene: TRBJ1-5
d_gene: NA
v_gene: TRBV18
abundance: NA
CDR3nt: TGTGCCAGCTCACCGGACAGCCTGGATCAGCCCCAGCATTTT
CDR3aa: CASSPDSLDQPQHF

j_gene: TRBJ1-5
d_gene: TRBD1
v_gene: TRBV28
abundance: NA
CDR3nt: TGTGCCAGCAGTTCCCCGGGGACAGGGTACAGTCAGCCCCAGCATTTT
CDR3aa: CASSSPGTGYSQPQHF

j_gene: TRBJ1-5
d_gene: NA
v_gene: TRBV6-1
abundance: NA
CDR3nt: TGTGCCTGGGCCCAGGCGCCTAATCAGCCCCAGCATTTT
CDR3aa: CAWAQAPNQPQHF

j_gene: TRBJ2-7
d_gene: NA
v_gene: TRBV18
abundance: NA
CDR3nt: TGTGCCAGCTCACCAGCTGGGGTAGACGAGCAGTACTTC
CDR3aa: CASSPAGVDEQYF

j_gene: TRBJ2-7
d_gene: NA
v_gene: TRBV5-1
abundance: NA
CDR3nt: TGCGCCAGCAGCTTAGGCGTAGGTCGGGAGCAGTACTTC
CDR3aa: CASSLGVGREQYF

j_gene: TRBJ2-3
d_gene: NA
v_gene: TRBV6-5
abundance: once
CDR3nt: TGTGCCAGCAGTTACAATCCAGATAGCACAGATACGCAGTATTTT
CDR3aa: CASSYNPDSTDTQYF

j_gene: TRBJ2-1
d_gene: TRBD2
v_gene: TRBV4-1
abundance: NA
CDR3nt: TGCGCCAGCAGCCAAGGACTAGCAAGAGTAAGGGGAAATGAGCAGTTCTTC
CDR3aa: CASSQGLARVRGNEQFF

j_gene: TRBJ2-2
d_gene: NA
v_gene: TRBV7-9
abundance: NA
CDR3nt: TGTGCCAGCAGCTTAGGTCTAGCCGCGAACACCGGGGAGCTGTTTTTT
CDR3aa: CASSLGLAANTGELFF

j_gene: TRBJ1-5
d_gene: NA
v_gene: TRBV23-1
abundance: NA
CDR3nt: TGCGCCAGCATCTTATTGCGCGGGGATAGCAATCAGCCCCAGCATTTT
CDR3aa: CASILLRGDSNQPQHF

j_gene: TRBJ1-1
d_gene: NA
v_gene: TRBV27
abundance: NA
CDR3nt: TGTGCCAGCAGTTTCCGGGACGGGGGGACGAACACTGAAGCTTTCTTT
CDR3aa: CASSFRDGGTNTEAFF

j_gene: TRBJ2-5
d_gene: NA
v_gene: TRBV28
abundance: NA
CDR3nt: TGTGCCAGCAGTCAGGGGAGATCCGCGCAGACCCAGTACTTC
CDR3aa: CASSQGRSAQTQYF

j_gene: TRBJ2-7
d_gene: NA
v_gene: TRBV19
abundance: NA
CDR3nt: TGTGCCAGTAACCCATCACCGGGGGACCCCCGCTGGCACGAGCAGTACTTC
CDR3aa: CASNPSPGDPRWHEQYF

j_gene: TRBJ1-4
d_gene: NA
v_gene: TRBV28
abundance: NA
CDR3nt: TGTGCCAGCAGTTTTCCAGTTACTAATGAAAAACTGTTTTTT
CDR3aa: CASSFPVTNEKLFF

j_gene: TRBJ1-2
d_gene: NA
v_gene: TRBV28
abundance: NA
CDR3nt: TGTGCCAGCAGTTTTCCGGGTTCTGGCTACACCTTC
CDR3aa: CASSFPGSGYTF

j_gene: TRBJ2-1
d_gene: TRBD2
v_gene: TRBV11-2
abundance: NA
CDR3nt: TGTGCCAGCAGCTTACCGGGACTAGCGGGCAATGAGCAGTTCTTC
CDR3aa: CASSLPGLAGNEQFF

j_gene: TRBJ1-2
d_gene: NA
v_gene: TRBV2
abundance: NA
CDR3nt: TGTGCCAGCAGTGAAGGGGCCGGGAGTGACTATGGCTACACCTTC
CDR3aa: CASSEGAGSDYGYTF

j_gene: TRBJ1-1
d_gene: NA
v_gene: TRBV18
abundance: NA
CDR3nt: TGTGCCAGCTCGTGGGGGGTAACGAACACTGAAGCTTTCTTT
CDR3aa: CASSWGVTNTEAFF

j_gene: TRBJ2-1
d_gene: NA
v_gene: TRBV6-5
abundance: once
CDR3nt: TGTGCCAGCACCTTAATAAAGGGGGGTGAGCAGTTCTTC
CDR3aa: CASTLIKGGEQFF

j_gene: TRBJ2-7
d_gene: TRBD2
v_gene: TRBV19
abundance: NA
CDR3nt: TGTGCCAGTAGTATAGGGCTAGCGGGAGTGGAGCAGTACTTC
CDR3aa: CASSIGLAGVEQYF

j_gene: TRBJ1-5
d_gene: NA
v_gene: TRBV10-3
abundance: NA
CDR3nt: TGTGCCACCAGCGACATAGGTAGCGATGGGCCCCAGCATTTT
CDR3aa: CATSDIGSDGPQHF

j_gene: TRBJ2-5
d_gene: NA
v_gene: TRBV9
abundance: NA
CDR3nt: TGTGCCAGCAGCGGTAGACAGTACCAAGAGACCCAGTACTTC
CDR3aa: CASSGRQYQETQYF

j_gene: TRBJ1-4
d_gene: TRBD1
v_gene: TRBV7-9
abundance: NA
CDR3nt: TGTGCCAGCAGCTTCGGACAGGGTGAAAAACTGTTTTTT
CDR3aa: CASSFGQGEKLFF

j_gene: TRBJ2-3
d_gene: TRBD2
v_gene: TRBV6-5
abundance: NA
CDR3nt: TGTGCCAGCAGTTACAGGGGACTAGCGGGCGATACGCAGTATTTT
CDR3aa: CASSYRGLAGDTQYF

j_gene: TRBJ1-1
d_gene: NA
v_gene: TRBV5-1
abundance: NA
CDR3nt: TGCGCCAGCAGCTCGGACCCAACCCGAACTGAAGCTTTCTTT
CDR3aa: CASSSDPTRTEAFF

j_gene: TRBJ2-1
d_gene: TRBD2
v_gene: TRBV7-9
abundance: NA
CDR3nt: TGTGCCAGCAGCTTCGGGACTAGCGGCAGCTCCTACAATGAGCAGTTCTTC
CDR3aa: CASSFGTSGSSYNEQFF

j_gene: TRBJ1-4
d_gene: NA
v_gene: TRBV18
abundance: NA
CDR3nt: TGTGCCAGCTCACCCACTGGTCGGGACCAAGAACTGTTTTTT
CDR3aa: CASSPTGRDQELFF

j_gene: TRBJ2-5
d_gene: NA
v_gene: TRBV5-4
abundance: NA
CDR3nt: TGTGCCAGCAGCGGCACCGGGCTCGGGCAGACCCAGTACTTC
CDR3aa: CASSGTGLGQTQYF

j_gene: TRBJ2-3
d_gene: TRBD2
v_gene: TRBV18
abundance: NA
CDR3nt: TGTGCCAGCTCACCGACGACTAGCGGGAGCGGGGTAGATACGCAGTATTTT
CDR3aa: CASSPTTSGSGVDTQYF

j_gene: TRBJ1-4
d_gene: TRBD1
v_gene: TRBV5-4
abundance: once
CDR3nt: TGTGCCAGCAGCTTGAATGCGGGACAGGGTAATGAAAAACTGTTTTTT
CDR3aa: CASSLNAGQGNEKLFF

j_gene: TRBJ1-1
d_gene: NA
v_gene: TRBV28
abundance: NA
CDR3nt: TGTGCCAGCAGTTTTAGGGGGAGGGAGTCCACTGAAGCTTTCTTT
CDR3aa: CASSFRGRESTEAFF

j_gene: TRBJ2-7
d_gene: TRBD1
v_gene: TRBV9
abundance: NA
CDR3nt: TGTGCCAGCAGCGAACAGGGGACCCCCTACGAGCAGTACTTC
CDR3aa: CASSEQGTPYEQYF

j_gene: TRBJ2-3
d_gene: NA
v_gene: TRBV9
abundance: NA
CDR3nt: TGTGCCAGCAGCGTAGGGGCTAGCACAGATACGCAGTATTTT
CDR3aa: CASSVGASTDTQYF

j_gene: TRBJ2-1
d_gene: TRBD2
v_gene: TRBV6-5
abundance: once
CDR3nt: TGTGCCAGCAGTTATTCCGGGACTAGCGGGAGGAATGAGCAGTTCTTC
CDR3aa: CASSYSGTSGRNEQFF

j_gene: TRBJ1-3
d_gene: NA
v_gene: TRBV7-2
abundance: NA
CDR3nt: TGTGCCAGCAGCCCTCACCAGGGGCCCTCTGGAAACACCATATATTTT
CDR3aa: CASSPHQGPSGNTIYF

j_gene: TRBJ2-1
d_gene: TRBD1
v_gene: TRBV9
abundance: NA
CDR3nt: TGTGCCAGCAGCTCCTCGGGACAGGGGGCCAATGAGCAGTTCTTC
CDR3aa: CASSSSGQGANEQFF

j_gene: TRBJ2-2
d_gene: NA
v_gene: TRBV18
abundance: NA
CDR3nt: TGTGCCAGCTCACCACTAGCAAACACCGGGGAGCTGTTTTTT
CDR3aa: CASSPLANTGELFF

j_gene: TRBJ2-7
d_gene: TRBD1
v_gene: TRBV7-9
abundance: NA
CDR3nt: TGTGCCAGCCTCTTTACAGGGGCCGGTGCCGAGCAGTACTTC
CDR3aa: CASLFTGAGAEQYF

j_gene: TRBJ2-2
d_gene: NA
v_gene: TRBV7-2
abundance: NA
CDR3nt: TGTGCCAGCAGGCAACAGGGGAACACCGGGGAGCTGTTTTTT
CDR3aa: CASRQQGNTGELFF

j_gene: TRBJ1-3
d_gene: NA
v_gene: TRBV5-4
abundance: NA
CDR3nt: TGTGCCAGCAGCTCGGCAGGGGCTCCGGGCAACACCATATATTTT
CDR3aa: CASSSAGAPGNTIYF

j_gene: TRBJ2-7
d_gene: TRBD2
v_gene: TRBV5-4
abundance: NA
CDR3nt: TGTGCCAGCACCGGCGGCGGAGCGGGGGTCCCCGAGCAGTACTTC
CDR3aa: CASTGGGAGVPEQYF

j_gene: TRBJ2-1
d_gene: TRBD1
v_gene: TRBV5-4
abundance: NA
CDR3nt: TGTGCCAGCAGCCCGGCAGGGGGCAATGAGCAGTTCTTC
CDR3aa: CASSPAGGNEQFF

j_gene: TRBJ2-2
d_gene: TRBD1
v_gene: TRBV11-2
abundance: NA
CDR3nt: TGTGCCAGCCGTCCTGGACAGGGCGGCACCGGGGAGCTGTTTTTT
CDR3aa: CASRPGQGGTGELFF

j_gene: TRBJ1-1
d_gene: NA
v_gene: TRBV5-4
abundance: NA
CDR3nt: TGTGCCAGCAGCTTGGGGTGGGCAACGAACACTGAAGCTTTCTTT
CDR3aa: CASSLGWATNTEAFF

j_gene: TRBJ2-7
d_gene: TRBD1
v_gene: TRBV30
abundance: NA
CDR3nt: TGTGCCTGTGACAGGGGGCGTTTCGAGCAGTACTTC
CDR3aa: CACDRGRFEQYF

j_gene: TRBJ2-7
d_gene: TRBD1
v_gene: TRBV6-6
abundance: NA
CDR3nt: TGTGCCAGCAGCCGGACAGGTCCCGAAGAAAACTACGAGCAGTACTTC
CDR3aa: CASSRTGPEENYEQYF

j_gene: TRBJ2-3
d_gene: TRBD2
v_gene: TRBV28
abundance: once
CDR3nt: TGTGCCAGCAGTGCGCCGGGACTAGTAGAATCAGCGCAGTATTTT
CDR3aa: CASSAPGLVESAQYF

j_gene: TRBJ1-4
d_gene: NA
v_gene: TRBV19
abundance: NA
CDR3nt: TGTGCCAGTAGTATATACAGGGAGACTTCTGAAAAACTGTTTTTT
CDR3aa: CASSIYRETSEKLFF

j_gene: TRBJ2-2
d_gene: TRBD2
v_gene: TRBV27
abundance: NA
CDR3nt: TGTGCCAGCAGTCTAGCGGGGGCGAACACCGGGGAGCTGTTTTTT
CDR3aa: CASSLAGANTGELFF